This TCR delta chain was recovered during a study of γδ T cells in repeated Plasmodium falciparum infection. Study overall: Over approximately 640 days, donors received four mosquito-bite P. falciparum NF54 infections.

Per the germline V gene, CDR1 is GEAIGNYY and CDR2 is EKD. V gave up 3 bases and J gave up 0 bases; unmatched junction bases: 17. The CDR3 extends over 20 amino acids. Flow sorting of PBMC yielded separate Vgamma9/Vdelta2+ and Vdelta2-negative gammadelta T cell populations for bulk repertoire analysis. Whole-study findings and limits: Malian donors came from one small rural village, predominantly one ethnic group.

This clone was recorded at least ten times. The antigen is unknown. TRG and TRD sequences were obtained from every sorted gammadelta sample. TCRdb fed the multiplex PCR reads into CATT to redo clone calling. This sample has 50,000 or so delta-chain clones, with roughly 1.6% found just once. Specimen: gamma-delta T cells from blood. The chain employs TRDV2 and TRDJ1; 11 bases match TRDD3. The receptor was derived from a pool of human donors (malaria-infected and uninfected, not separated). The chain's CDR3 is CACDPIPVLGDIEDTDKLIF. In DNA, the CDR3 is TGTGCCTGTGACCCTATCCCCGTACTGGGGGATATTGAGGACACCGATAAACTCATCTTT.